This paragraph reports one TCR beta chain. This sample stems from a study of PD-L1 blockade in urothelial cancer. Turning to the study itself: In 2014 therapy began: atezolizumab 1,200 mg intravenously every 3 weeks. About 90% of the roughly 30 patients were men whose urothelial cancer was bladder-origin.

Spike-ins of synthetic TCR analog templates went into each PCR. Here immunoSEQ multiplex PCR was the method, and the copy in TCRdb shows in-frame clones only, minus some. The sample consists of some 38,000 clones, approximately 80% of them appearing once. The time point is: pretreatment peripheral blood. The germline V gene has CDR1 SGHDT and CDR2 YYEEEE. This CDR3 region has 16 residues. V was clipped by 0 bases and J by 1 base; unmatched bases: 4. The sequencing used PBMCs, collected around atezolizumab (anti-PD-L1) treatment. J is TRBJ1-5 and V is TRBV5-6; TRBD1 aligns across 7 bases. This TCR was recovered from an elderly man with urothelial cancer. The DNA for the CDR3 is TGTGCCAGCAGCTTGGGTAGGGGGCGAAGCAATCAGCCCCAGCATTTT. This sequence encodes CASSLGRGRSNQPQHF. The entire variable domain, with the rest obtained from reference TRBV5-6 and TRBJ1-5, is as follows: DAGVTQSPTHLIKTRGQQVTLRCSPKSGHDTVSWYQQALGQGPQFIFQYYEEEERQRGNFPDRFSGHQFPNYSSELNVNALLLGDSALYLCASSLGRGRSNQPQHFGDGTRLSIL.